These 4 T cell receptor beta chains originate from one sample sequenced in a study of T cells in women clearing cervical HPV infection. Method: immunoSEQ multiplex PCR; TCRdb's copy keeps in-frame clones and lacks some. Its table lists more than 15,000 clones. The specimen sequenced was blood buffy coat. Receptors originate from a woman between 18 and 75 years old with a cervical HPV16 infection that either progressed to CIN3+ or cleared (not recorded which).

CDR3 DNA (partial): TGTGCCAGCAGTGAGGGAGACAGGGACCAGCCC. It is translated as CASSEGDRDQP. The CDR3 in full is CASSEGDRDQPQHF. This sequence joins TRBV6-1 and TRBJ1-5; 7 positions match TRBD1. The read comes to an end 3 residues before the CDR3 does, leaving the germline J gene to fill in the end. The CDR3 runs to 14 residues. V lost 3 bases, J lost 7 bases, and 6 bases stayed unmatched. Germline CDR1 and CDR2: MNHNS and SASEGT.

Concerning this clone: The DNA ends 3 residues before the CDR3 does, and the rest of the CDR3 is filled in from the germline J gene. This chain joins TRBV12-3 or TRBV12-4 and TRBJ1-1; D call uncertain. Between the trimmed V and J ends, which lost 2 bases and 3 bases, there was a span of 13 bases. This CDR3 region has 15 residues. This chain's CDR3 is CASSLSGIRYTEAFF. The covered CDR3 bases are TGTGCCAGCAGTTTATCGGGGATACGTTACACTGAA.

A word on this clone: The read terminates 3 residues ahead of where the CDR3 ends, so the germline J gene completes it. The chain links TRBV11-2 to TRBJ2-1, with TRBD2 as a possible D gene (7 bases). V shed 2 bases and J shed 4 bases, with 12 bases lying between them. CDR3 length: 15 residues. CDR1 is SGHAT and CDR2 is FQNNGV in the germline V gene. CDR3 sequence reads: CASSLLRGAYNEQFF. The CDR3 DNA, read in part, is TGTGCCAGCAGCTTACTTCGGGGGGCTTACAATGAG.

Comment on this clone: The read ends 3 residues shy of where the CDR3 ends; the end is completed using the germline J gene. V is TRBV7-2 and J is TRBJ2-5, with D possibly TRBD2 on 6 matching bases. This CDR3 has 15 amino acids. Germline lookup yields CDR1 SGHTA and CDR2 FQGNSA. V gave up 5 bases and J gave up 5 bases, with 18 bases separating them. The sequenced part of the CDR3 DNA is TGTGCCAGCAGCCTAAGCGGGCCAGGGAGCGAGACC. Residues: CASSLSGPGSET. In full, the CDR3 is CASSLSGPGSETQYF.